These 26 T cell receptor beta chains originate from one sample sequenced in a study of T cell clusters in autoimmune cytopenias. Roughly 38,000 genome equivalents of blood DNA were amplified for TRB. Multiplex touch-down PCR amplified TRB using TRB-A and TRB-B pools in one tube. With the multiplex PCR reads reprocessed, TCRdb shows one record per CDR3 protein and no DNA. The clone table shows nearly 5,500 distinct CDR3 sequences, with the ten largest holding around 21%. This same sample was also part of a study on T cell repertoires in aging, cancer and after chemotherapy.

The sequenced sample consisted of peripheral blood. These receptor sequences come from a human donor in good health.

This clonotype is called medium-sized based on its frequency. The chain employs TRBV27 and TRBJ1-1; TCRdb's D call, TRBD1, is unchecked because there is no DNA. This CDR3 comprises 17 residues. Per germline, CDR1 MNHEY and CDR2 SMNVEV (reference sequence). This CDR3 reads CASSMMRGGSGNTEAFF.

By frequency, this clonotype is medium-sized. The chain has TRBV19 and TRBJ1-1; TCRdb indicates TRBD1, and absent DNA this call remains unverified. There are 15 residues in the CDR3. The germline gives CDR1 LNHDA, CDR2 SQIVND (reference sequence). CDR3 sequence: CASIRTGAMNTEAFF.

This chain connects TRBV5-1 to TRBJ2-7. The CDR3 has 16 residues. In germline, CDR1 is SGHRS, CDR2 YFSETQ. The CDR3 spells CASSLAPDRGSYEQYF.

V and J are TRBV5-1 and TRBJ2-2. Germline-derived CDR1 and CDR2 are SGHRS and YFSETQ. The CDR3 extends over 15 amino acids. This chain's CDR3 is CASSLGPPNTGELFF.

This chain uses TRBV6-5 with TRBJ2-5; the TCRdb D gene call, TRBD2, has no DNA to confirm it. Germline CDR1 MNHEY, CDR2 SVGAGI. The CDR3 runs 12 residues. CDR3: CASSDGRSNQYF.

Judged by frequency, this clonotype is medium-sized. The genes are TRBV12-3 or TRBV12-4 and TRBJ2-7; TCRdb's assignment of TRBD2 cannot be checked, as there is no DNA. The CDR3 sequence is 15 residues long. Here the CDR3 reads CASSLETSGAYEQYF.

This clonotype is labeled medium-sized based on frequency. The chain links TRBV30 to TRBJ2-3; TCRdb designates TRBD1, a call that cannot be tested without DNA. Germline V gene lookup returns CDR1 GTSNPN and CDR2 SVGIG (reference sequence). This CDR3 region has 14 residues. The CDR3 reads CAIQGGRISDTQYF.

By frequency, this clonotype registers medium-sized (0.01 to 0.1%). This chain links TRBV19 with TRBJ1-2; TCRdb selects TRBD1, and the lack of DNA leaves this call unchecked. CDR1 and CDR2 (germline): LNHDA, SQIVND (reference sequence). CDR3 length equals 12 residues. CDR3 sequence reads: CASSEAGEGYTF.

The rearrangement links TRBV5-1 to TRBJ2-2; the TRBD1 assignment by TCRdb is unverifiable without DNA. Germline-derived CDR1 and CDR2 are SGHRS and YFSETQ. The length of the CDR3 is 16 residues. The CDR3: CASSREQTGATGELFF.

The chain's CDR3 is CASSSGRAYSNQPQHF. The chain uses TRBV7-9 and TRBJ1-5; the TCRdb D gene call, TRBD1, has no DNA to confirm it. The CDR3 contains 16 residues. Germline V gene sequence: CDR1 SEHNR, CDR2 FQNEAQ (reference sequence).

This clonotype is medium-sized by frequency. The chain joins TRBV19 to TRBJ1-1; as DNA is missing, the TRBD1 call by TCRdb cannot be tested. The CDR3 runs to 15 residues. CDR1 is LNHDA, CDR2 SQIVND, per germline (reference sequence). This chain's CDR3 is CASRDRGIDNTEAFF.

The V gene is TRBV18, the J gene TRBJ1-6. The CDR3 covers 14 residues. Germline V CDR1 and CDR2: KGHSH, LQKENI. CDR3 region: CASSPWTDNSPLHF.

The chain carries TRBV14 and TRBJ2-3; absent DNA, TCRdb's TRBD2 call cannot be checked. The CDR3 spans 16 residues. Looked up from germline, CDR1 is SGHDN and CDR2 is FVKESK. The chain's CDR3 is CASSQGNRALIDTQYF.

This chain links TRBV5-6 with TRBJ2-3; without DNA, the TCRdb call of TRBD1 cannot be checked. Germline V lookup: CDR1 SGHDT, CDR2 YYEEEE. This CDR3 region has 14 residues. The CDR3 spells CASRAGTRTDTQYF. Combining the CDR3 with reference TRBV5-6 and TRBJ2-3 gives the whole variable domain DAGVTQSPTHLIKTRGQQVTLRCSPKSGHDTVSWYQQALGQGPQFIFQYYEEEERQRGNFPDRFSGHQFPNYSSELNVNALLLGDSALYLCASRAGTRTDTQYFGPGTRLTVL.

The chain carries TRBV24-1 and TRBJ2-1. This CDR3 region has 16 residues. CDR1 is KGHDR and CDR2 is SFDVKD in the germline V gene. The CDR3 sequence: CATSGNPRSSYNEQFF.

This clonotype is called medium-sized based on its frequency. The genes are TRBV19 and TRBJ2-1; TCRdb reports TRBD2, a call that lacks DNA to check it against. Per germline, CDR1 LNHDA and CDR2 SQIVND (reference sequence). This CDR3 has 17 amino acids. The CDR3 region is CASSIGARTPSRDEQFF.

Measured by frequency, this clonotype is medium-sized. The rearrangement links TRBV10-3 to TRBJ2-5; TCRdb gives TRBD2 as the D gene, but with no DNA this cannot be confirmed. Germline V gene sequence: CDR1 ENHRY, CDR2 SYGVKD. The CDR3 is made up of 15 amino acids. CDR3 sequence: CAISVKREGQETQYF.

V usage is TRBV20-1 and J usage is TRBJ2-1; TCRdb proposes TRBD2, but this gene call is untestable without DNA. Germline V gives CDR1 DFQATT, CDR2 SNEGSKA (reference sequence). This CDR3 is 14 amino acids long. CDR3 protein: CSASAGGRYNEQFF.

The genes are TRBV20-1 and TRBJ2-1; without DNA, the TCRdb call of TRBD2 cannot be checked. There are 19 residues in the CDR3. CDR1 is DFQATT, CDR2 SNEGSKA, per germline (reference sequence). The CDR3 sequence is CSARASGTSGGGAYNEQFF.

This clonotype is deemed medium-sized by its frequency. The chain has TRBV5-4 and TRBJ1-2. CDR1 and CDR2 from the germline V gene are SGHNT and YYREEE (reference sequence). This CDR3 region has 15 residues. The CDR3 loop is CASSLDRTHNYGYTF.

This sequence joins TRBV6-1 and TRBJ1-1; the D call from TCRdb, TRBD1, cannot be confirmed without DNA. The V gene's germline CDR1 is MNHNS and CDR2 SASEGT. The CDR3 sequence is 17 residues long. The CDR3 spells CASSAIRGQTSNTEAFF.

The chain carries TRBV6-2 or TRBV6-3 and TRBJ1-1. The CDR3 length is 13 residues. Germline CDR1 and CDR2: MNHEY and SVGEGT. The CDR3 protein is CASSPNTNTEAFF.

V and J are TRBV4-1 and TRBJ2-6; TCRdb reports TRBD1, a call that lacks DNA to check it against. The germline gives CDR1 MGHRA, CDR2 YSYEKL. The CDR3 covers 18 residues. CDR3 loop: CASSQAQGITDGANVLTF.

This clonotype is called medium-sized based on its frequency. J is TRBJ2-7 and V is TRBV19. Germline V gives CDR1 LNHDA, CDR2 SQIVND (reference sequence). The CDR3 extends over 13 amino acids. CDR3 region: CASSISVSYEQYF.

The rearrangement joins TRBV2 to TRBJ1-2. Germline-derived CDR1 and CDR2 are SNHLY and FYNNEI. CDR3 length: 12 amino acids. The CDR3 sequence: CATSGREGGYTF.

By frequency, this clonotype registers medium-sized. The rearrangement links TRBV5-4 to TRBJ1-2. The CDR3 totals 15 residues. Looked up from germline, CDR1 is SGHNT and CDR2 is YYREEE (reference sequence). The CDR3 spells CASRAVGAQNYGYTF.